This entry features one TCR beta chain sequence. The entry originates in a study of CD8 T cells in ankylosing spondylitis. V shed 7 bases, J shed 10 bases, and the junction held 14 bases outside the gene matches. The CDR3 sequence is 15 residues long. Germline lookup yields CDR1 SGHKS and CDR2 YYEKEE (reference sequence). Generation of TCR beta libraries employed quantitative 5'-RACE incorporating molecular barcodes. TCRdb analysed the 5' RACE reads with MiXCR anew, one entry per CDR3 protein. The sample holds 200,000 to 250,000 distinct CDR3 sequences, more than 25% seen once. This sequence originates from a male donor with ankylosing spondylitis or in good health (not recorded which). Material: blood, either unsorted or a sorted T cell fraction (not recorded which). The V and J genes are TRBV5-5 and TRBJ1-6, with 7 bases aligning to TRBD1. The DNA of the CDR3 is TGTGCCAGCTCTCACTCGGGACAGCATCCGTCACCCCTCCACTTT. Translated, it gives CASSHSGQHPSPLHF. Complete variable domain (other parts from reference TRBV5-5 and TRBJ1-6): DAGVTQSPTHLIKTRGQQVTLRCSPISGHKSVSWYQQVLGQGPQFIFQYYEKEERGRGNFPDRFSARQFPNYSSELNVNALLLGDSALYLCASSHSGQHPSPLHFGNGTRLTVT.